The text below deals with one TCR beta chain. Individual cDNA molecules received unique molecular identifiers during library preparation. MiXCR, run by TCRdb on the 5' RACE reads, gives a single entry per CDR3 protein. The table has roughly 61,000 distinct CDR3 sequences, roughly a tenth seen once. The data belong to a study of early T cells in non-severe SARS-CoV-2 infection. The sequence was obtained from an adult who was a healthcare worker with PCR-confirmed SARS-CoV-2 infection or an uninfected control (not recorded which). The specimen was whole blood.

This CDR3 is CASSLSGSPLHF. The CDR3 nucleotides are TGTGCCAGCAGCTTATCGGGTTCACCCCTCCACTTT. The chain joins TRBV7-9 to TRBJ1-6; D remains unclear. V lost 2 bases and J lost 9, with 5 bases in between. The CDR3 runs 12 residues. Germline CDR1 SEHNR, CDR2 FQNEAQ (reference sequence).